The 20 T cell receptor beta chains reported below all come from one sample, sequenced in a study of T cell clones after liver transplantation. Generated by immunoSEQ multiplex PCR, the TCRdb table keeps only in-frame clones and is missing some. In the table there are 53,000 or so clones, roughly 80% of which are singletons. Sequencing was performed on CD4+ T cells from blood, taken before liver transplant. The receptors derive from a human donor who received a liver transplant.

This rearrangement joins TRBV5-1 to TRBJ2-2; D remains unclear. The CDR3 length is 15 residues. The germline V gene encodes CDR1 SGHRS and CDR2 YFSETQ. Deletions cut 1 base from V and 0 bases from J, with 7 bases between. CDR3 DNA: TGCGCCAGCAGCTTGACGGATGCGAACACCGGGGAGCTGTTTTTT. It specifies CASSLTDANTGELFF.

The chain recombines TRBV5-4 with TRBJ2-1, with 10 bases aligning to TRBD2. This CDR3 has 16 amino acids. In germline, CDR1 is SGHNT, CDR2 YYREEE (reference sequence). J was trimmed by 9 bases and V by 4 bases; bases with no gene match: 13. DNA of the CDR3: TGTGCCAGCAGCGAATTAGCGGGGGGATTCCCCAGTGAGCAGTTCTTC. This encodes CASSELAGGFPSEQFF.

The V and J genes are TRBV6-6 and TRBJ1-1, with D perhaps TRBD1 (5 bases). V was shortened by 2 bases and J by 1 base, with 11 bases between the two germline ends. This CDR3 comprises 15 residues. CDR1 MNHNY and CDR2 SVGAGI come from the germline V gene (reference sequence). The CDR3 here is CASSYRGRQNTEAFF. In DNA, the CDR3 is TGTGCCAGCAGTTACCGGGGACGCCAGAACACTGAAGCTTTCTTT.

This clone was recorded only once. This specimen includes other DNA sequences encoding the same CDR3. CDR3 in DNA: TGTGCCAGCAGTTACCGGGACAGCTACAATGAGCAGTTCTTC. Protein: CASSYRDSYNEQFF. The chain couples TRBV6-6 to TRBJ2-1; 7 nucleotides align to TRBD1. The CDR3 has 14 residues. CDR1 and CDR2 (germline): MNHNY, SVGAGI (reference sequence). The trim removed 2 bases at V and 3 bases at J, leaving 1 base unmatched.

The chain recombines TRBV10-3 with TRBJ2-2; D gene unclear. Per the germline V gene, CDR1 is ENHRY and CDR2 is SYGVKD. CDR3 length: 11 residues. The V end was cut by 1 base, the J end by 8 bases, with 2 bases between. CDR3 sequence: CAISEFGELFF. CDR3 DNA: TGTGCCATCAGTGAGTTTGGGGAGCTGTTTTTT.

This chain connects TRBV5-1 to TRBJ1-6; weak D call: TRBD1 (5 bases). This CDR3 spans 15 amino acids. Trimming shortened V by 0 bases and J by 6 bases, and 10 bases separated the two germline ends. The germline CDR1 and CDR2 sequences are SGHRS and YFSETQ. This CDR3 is CASSLDPGTNSPLHF. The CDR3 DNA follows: TGCGCCAGCAGCTTGGATCCCGGGACTAATTCACCCCTCCACTTT.

This CDR3 reads CASSQIGGNYGYTF. CDR3 sequence (DNA): TGTGCCAGCAGCCAAATCGGCGGTAACTATGGCTACACCTTC. V gene TRBV5-4 combines with J gene TRBJ1-2, with unresolved D. CDR3 length: 14 residues. The germline V and J ends were trimmed by 4 bases and 1 base, with 11 bases remaining between them. Germline values: CDR1 SGHNT, CDR2 YYREEE (reference sequence).

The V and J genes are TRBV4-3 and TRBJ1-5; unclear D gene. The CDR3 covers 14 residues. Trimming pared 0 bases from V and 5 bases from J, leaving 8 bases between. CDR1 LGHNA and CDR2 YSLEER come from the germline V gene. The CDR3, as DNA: TGCGCCAGCAGCCAAGAAAGGCGGGATCAGCCCCAGCATTTT. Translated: CASSQERRDQPQHF.

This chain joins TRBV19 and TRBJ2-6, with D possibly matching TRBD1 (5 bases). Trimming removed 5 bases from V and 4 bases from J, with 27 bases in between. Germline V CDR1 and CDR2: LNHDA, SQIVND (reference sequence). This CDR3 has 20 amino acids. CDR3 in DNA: TGTGCCAGTAGTCTTCCGCCCGGTAGGGGCGCCCGGTGGGGGGCCAACGTCCTGACTTTC. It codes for CASSLPPGRGARWGANVLTF.

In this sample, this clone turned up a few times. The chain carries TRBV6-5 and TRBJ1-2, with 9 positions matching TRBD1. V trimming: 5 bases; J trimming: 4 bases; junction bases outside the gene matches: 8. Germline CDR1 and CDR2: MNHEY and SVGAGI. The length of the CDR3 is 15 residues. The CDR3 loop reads CASSRPTGGIYGYTF. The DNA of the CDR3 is TGTGCCAGCAGTAGACCGACAGGGGGGATCTATGGCTACACCTTC.

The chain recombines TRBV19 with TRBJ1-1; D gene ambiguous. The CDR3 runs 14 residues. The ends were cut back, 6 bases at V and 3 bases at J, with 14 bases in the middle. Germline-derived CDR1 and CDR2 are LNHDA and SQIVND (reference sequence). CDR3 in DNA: TGTGCCAGTAGCACAACTCGACCGCACACTGAAGCTTTCTTT. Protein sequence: CASSTTRPHTEAFF.

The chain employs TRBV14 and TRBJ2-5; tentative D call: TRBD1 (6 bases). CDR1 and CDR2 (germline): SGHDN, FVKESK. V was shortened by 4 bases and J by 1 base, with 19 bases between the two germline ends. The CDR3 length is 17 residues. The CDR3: CASSPLRQASPQETQYF. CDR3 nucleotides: TGTGCCAGCAGCCCTCTTCGACAGGCGTCTCCCCAAGAGACCCAGTACTTC.

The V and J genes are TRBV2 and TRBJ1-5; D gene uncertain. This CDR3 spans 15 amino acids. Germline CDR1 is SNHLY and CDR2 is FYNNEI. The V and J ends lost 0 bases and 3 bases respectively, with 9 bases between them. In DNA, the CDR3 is TGTGCCAGCAGTGAAGCGAGGCGGAACAATCAGCCCCAGCATTTT. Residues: CASSEARRNNQPQHF.

This chain's CDR3 is CASSRMGDTQYF. In DNA, the CDR3 is TGTGCCAGCAGCCGAATGGGCGATACGCAGTATTTT. This chain uses TRBV5-6 with TRBJ2-3, with D uncertain. Trimming pared 4 bases from V and 6 bases from J, leaving 9 bases between. CDR1 SGHDT and CDR2 YYEEEE come from the germline V gene. The CDR3 consists of 12 residues. Together with reference TRBV5-6 and TRBJ2-3, the CDR3 gives the full variable domain: DAGVTQSPTHLIKTRGQQVTLRCSPKSGHDTVSWYQQALGQGPQFIFQYYEEEERQRGNFPDRFSGHQFPNYSSELNVNALLLGDSALYLCASSRMGDTQYFGPGTRLTVL.

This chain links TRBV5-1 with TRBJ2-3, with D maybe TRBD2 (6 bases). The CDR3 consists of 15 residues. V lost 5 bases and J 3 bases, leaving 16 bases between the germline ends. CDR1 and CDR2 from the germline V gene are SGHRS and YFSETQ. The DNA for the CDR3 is TGCGCCAGCAGTAAGAGCGGGTGGGTGACAGATACGCAGTATTTT. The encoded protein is CASSKSGWVTDTQYF. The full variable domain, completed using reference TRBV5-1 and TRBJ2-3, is KAGVTQTPRYLIKTRGQQVTLSCSPISGHRSVSWYQQTPGQGLQFLFEYFSETQRNKGNFPGRFSGRQFSNSRSEMNVSTLELGDSALYLCASSKSGWVTDTQYFGPGTRLTVL.

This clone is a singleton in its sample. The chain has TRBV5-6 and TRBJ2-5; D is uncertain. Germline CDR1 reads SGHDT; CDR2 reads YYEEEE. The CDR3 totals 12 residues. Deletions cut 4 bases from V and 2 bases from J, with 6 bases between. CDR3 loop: CASSREQETQYF. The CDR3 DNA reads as TGTGCCAGCAGCCGCGAACAAGAGACCCAGTACTTC. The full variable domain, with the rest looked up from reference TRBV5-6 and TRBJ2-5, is DAGVTQSPTHLIKTRGQQVTLRCSPKSGHDTVSWYQQALGQGPQFIFQYYEEEERQRGNFPDRFSGHQFPNYSSELNVNALLLGDSALYLCASSREQETQYFGPGTRLLVL.

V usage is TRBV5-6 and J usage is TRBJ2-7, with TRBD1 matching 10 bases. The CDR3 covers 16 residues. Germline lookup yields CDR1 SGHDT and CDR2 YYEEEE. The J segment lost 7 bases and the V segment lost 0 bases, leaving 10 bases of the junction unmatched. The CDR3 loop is CASSLEGQGHMGEQYF. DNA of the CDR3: TGTGCCAGCAGCTTGGAGGGACAGGGGCATATGGGGGAGCAGTACTTC.

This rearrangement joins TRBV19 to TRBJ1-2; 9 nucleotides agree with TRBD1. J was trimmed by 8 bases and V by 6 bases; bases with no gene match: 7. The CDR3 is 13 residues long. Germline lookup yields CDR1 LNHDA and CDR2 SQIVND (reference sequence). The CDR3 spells CASSHLDRGGYTF. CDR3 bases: TGTGCCAGTAGCCACTTGGACAGGGGAGGCTACACCTTC.

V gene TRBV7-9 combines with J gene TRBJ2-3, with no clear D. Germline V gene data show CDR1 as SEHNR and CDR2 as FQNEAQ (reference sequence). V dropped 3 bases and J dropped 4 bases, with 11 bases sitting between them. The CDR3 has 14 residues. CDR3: CASSLRWGSDTQYF. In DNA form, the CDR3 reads TGTGCCAGCAGCTTGAGGTGGGGTTCAGATACGCAGTATTTT.

The CDR3 DNA is TGCGCCAGCAGCTTGGAAGGACAGGTGGACACCGGGGAGCTGTTTTTT. It specifies CASSLEGQVDTGELFF. V gene TRBV5-1 combines with J gene TRBJ2-2, with 7 nucleotides matching TRBD1. V was clipped by 0 bases and J by 3 bases; unmatched bases: 5. Germline values: CDR1 SGHRS, CDR2 YFSETQ. This CDR3 comprises 16 residues.